A selection of T cell receptor beta chains follows, all from one sample in a study of blood T cell repertoires in COVID-19. The protocol was immunoSEQ multiplex PCR, while the TCRdb copy is restricted to in-frame clones and leaves out a portion. The profile shows about 200,000 clones, roughly 82% of them singletons. Source material: PBMCs or T cells enriched from blood (not recorded which). These receptors were collected from a man between 35 and 55 years old who had recovered from COVID-19. CDR3s include the opening cysteine and the closing phenylalanine or tryptophan. A D gene is named only where the DNA matches it firmly. For some rows the clone size is stated as once, few or many, or as a class when expanded; others skip it.

- | once | TRBJ2-7 | TRBV11-3 | TGTGCCAGCAGCTTAAGCTTCGGCGAGCAGTACTTC | CASSLSFGEQYF
TRBD2 | - | TRBJ2-2 | TRBV3-1/TRBV3-2 | TGTGCCAGCAGCTTACTAGCGGGAGCAACCGGGGAGCTGTTTTTT | CASSLLAGATGELFF
- | - | TRBJ1-3 | TRBV7-9 | TGTGCCAGCAGCACACAGGGAACTCTCTCTGGAAACACCATATATTTT | CASSTQGTLSGNTIYF
TRBD2 | once | TRBJ2-5 | TRBV6-2/TRBV6-3 | TGTGCCAGCAGTTACTCCGGACTAGCGGCTCAAGAGACCCAGTACTTC | CASSYSGLAAQETQYF
- | - | TRBJ1-6 | TRBV6-5 | TGTGCCAGCAGAGTATCAGGGGTTCTAGCCCTCCACTTT | CASRVSGVLALHF
- | - | TRBJ1-4 | TRBV13 | TGTGCCAGCAGCTTAACAGGGCAAACTAATGAAAAACTGTTTTTT | CASSLTGQTNEKLFF
- | few | TRBJ1-1 | TRBV2 | TGTGCCAGCAGGGACGGGACTTACACTGAAGCTTTCTTT | CASRDGTYTEAFF
- | - | TRBJ2-1 | TRBV19 | TGTGCCAGTACCACGGGTCCCCGCAACAATGAGCAGTTCTTC | CASTTGPRNNEQFF
TRBD1 | - | TRBJ1-2 | TRBV7-2 | TGTGCCAGCAGCTTAGTCCTGACAGGGACGTATGGCTACACCTTC | CASSLVLTGTYGYTF
- | - | TRBJ1-1 | TRBV2 | TGTGCCAGCAGTGAATCACGGGGTACTGAAGCTTTCTTT | CASSESRGTEAFF
- | - | TRBJ1-1 | TRBV27 | TGTGCCAGCAGTTTAAACAGGGTGAACACTGAAGCTTTCTTT | CASSLNRVNTEAFF
TRBD1 | - | TRBJ2-2 | TRBV5-6 | TGTGCCAGCAGCTTTTCCGGGACAGGGGACACCGGGGAGCTGTTTTTT | CASSFSGTGDTGELFF
- | - | TRBJ2-7 | TRBV6-5 | TGTGCCGTCCAGGGTGAGGTCGAGCAGTACTTC | CAVQGEVEQYF
- | few | TRBJ2-1 | TRBV5-1 | TGCGCCAGCAGCATTGCGGGACAGCCATACAATGAGCAGTTCTTC | CASSIAGQPYNEQFF
TRBD1 | once | TRBJ2-2 | TRBV5-1 | TGCGCCAGCAGCCGCGGACAGGTTTCGGCCGGGGAGCTGTTTTTT | CASSRGQVSAGELFF
- | once | TRBJ1-4 | TRBV30 | TGTGCCTGGAAGCGAGCCGATCCCACAACTAATGAAAAACTGTTTTTT | CAWKRADPTTNEKLFF
- | - | TRBJ1-3 | TRBV5-1 | TGCGCCAGCAGCTCCCTACAGGGCTCTGGAAACACCATATATTTT | CASSSLQGSGNTIYF
- | medium-sized | TRBJ1-2 | TRBV6-5 | TGTGCCAGCAGCCGGACAGAGGCCTATGGCTACACCTTC | CASSRTEAYGYTF
- | - | TRBJ1-1 | TRBV14 | TGTGCCAGCAGCCAAGCAGGGAACACTGAAGCTTTCTTT | CASSQAGNTEAFF
- | - | TRBJ2-1 | TRBV2 | TGTGCCAGCAGGTCGGGACTGCTACTCAATGAGCAGTTCTTC | CASRSGLLLNEQFF
- | - | TRBJ2-1 | TRBV5-8 | TGTGCCAGCAGCTTGGTTGGCCAAATGAATGAGCAGTTCTTC | CASSLVGQMNEQFF
TRBD1 | - | TRBJ2-2 | TRBV10-3 | TGTGCCACCCAAGACAGGGAGAACACCGGGGAGCTGTTTTTT | CATQDRENTGELFF
TRBD1 | - | TRBJ1-2 | TRBV7-8 | TGTGCCAGCAGCTGGGGACAGGGGGCGCGTGGCTACACCTTC | CASSWGQGARGYTF
- | once | TRBJ1-2 | TRBV30 | TGTGCCTGGAGTACAGGGAACTATGGCTACACCTTC | CAWSTGNYGYTF
- | - | TRBJ2-1 | TRBV5-5 | TGTGCCAGCAGCGGAGTGAACAATGAGCAGTTCTTC | CASSGVNNEQFF
- | once | TRBJ1-2 | TRBV2 | TGTGCCAGCAGGGCACCGTGGGGGCTTGACTATGGCTACACCTTC | CASRAPWGLDYGYTF
TRBD1 | - | TRBJ1-1 | TRBV6-4 | TGTGCCAGCAGTGCCAGGGGGAATACTGAAGCTTTCTTT | CASSARGNTEAFF
- | - | TRBJ2-2 | TRBV14 | TGTGCCAGCAGCCAAGATCTCACATTTACAGGGACCGGGGAGCTGTTTTTT | CASSQDLTFTGTGELFF
TRBD2 | - | TRBJ2-1 | TRBV18 | TGTGCCAGCTCACCACGACTAGCGGGAGATGTTGAGCAGTTCTTC | CASSPRLAGDVEQFF
TRBD1 | - | TRBJ1-6 | TRBV28 | TGTGCCAGCAGTTTACGGAGCGGGACAGGGGCATCACCCCTCCACTTT | CASSLRSGTGASPLHF
- | - | TRBJ2-2 | TRBV30 | TGTGCCTGGAGTGCTCTGAGGTTAAACACCGGGGAGCTGTTTTTT | CAWSALRLNTGELFF
- | - | TRBJ2-4 | TRBV4-3 | TGCGCCAGCAGCCAAGATCGAGGAGCGGCGAAAAACATTCAGTACTTC | CASSQDRGAAKNIQYF
- | - | TRBJ1-2 | TRBV6-6 | TGTGCCAGCAGAAGGGGCAGGGACTCTAACTATGGCTACACCTTC | CASRRGRDSNYGYTF